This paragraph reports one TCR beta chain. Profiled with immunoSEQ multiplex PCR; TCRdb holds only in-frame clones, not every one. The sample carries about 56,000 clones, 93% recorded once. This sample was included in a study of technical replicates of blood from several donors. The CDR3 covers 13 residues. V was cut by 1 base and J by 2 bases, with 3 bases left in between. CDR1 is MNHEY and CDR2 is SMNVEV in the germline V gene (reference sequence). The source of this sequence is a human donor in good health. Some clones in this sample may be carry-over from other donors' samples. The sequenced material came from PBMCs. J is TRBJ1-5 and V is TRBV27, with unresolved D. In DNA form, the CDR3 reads TGTGCCAGCAGTTTATTAGGCAATCAGCCCCAGCATTTT. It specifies CASSLLGNQPQHF.